A single sample gave rise to the 12 T cell receptor beta chains below, sequenced in a study of T cells in Graves' hyperthyroidism and ophthalmopathy. Using RNA transcripts as the source, TCR beta CDR3 regions were amplified. Carried out on the TCR CDR3, a first-round RT-PCR used the HTBI primer set. TCRdb re-called the multiplex PCR reads through MiXCR, storing one row per CDR3 protein. The data show about 250,000 distinct CDR3 sequences, approximately 21% seen once. Sequencing input: blood. The origin of the receptors is a man younger than 40 with Graves' ophthalmopathy.

This clonotype was detected many times. The rearrangement joins TRBV6-1 to TRBJ1-1, with D perhaps matching TRBD1 (6 bases). The CDR3 is made up of 15 amino acids. Trimming took 5 bases from V and 2 from J, leaving 15 bases between them. In germline, CDR1 is MNHNS, CDR2 SASEGT. The CDR3 spells CASSSTAGTNTEAFF. In DNA form, the CDR3 reads TGTGCCAGCAGTTCTACCGCGGGGACAAACACTGAAGCTTTCTTT.

This clonotype was found many times. This chain connects TRBV18 to TRBJ1-2, with D unresolved. Germline CDR1 reads KGHSH; CDR2 reads LQKENI. The CDR3 length is 14 residues. The V gene lost 3 bases and the J gene lost 1 base, with 9 bases spanning the gap. CDR3 sequence (DNA): TGTGCCAGCTCACCCAGCGCACGTAACTATGGCTACACCTTC. Its translation is CASSPSARNYGYTF.

This clonotype was detected a few times. The J gene is TRBJ2-1, the V gene TRBV28, with 7 bases matching TRBD2. Germline lookup yields CDR1 MDHEN and CDR2 SYDVKM. This CDR3 is 16 amino acids long. V was clipped by 5 bases and J by 0 bases; unmatched bases: 7. As DNA, the CDR3 is TGTGCCAGCAGTATGAGCGGGGAGCCCTCCTACAATGAGCAGTTCTTC. This encodes CASSMSGEPSYNEQFF.

This clonotype has a handful of counts. The DNA of the CDR3 is TGTGCCAGCACCCGGACTAGCGGAGGGCCCTACGAGCAGTACTTC. Protein product: CASTRTSGGPYEQYF. This sequence joins TRBV7-2 and TRBJ2-7; 10 positions agree with TRBD2. The CDR3 runs 15 residues. V was clipped by 7 bases and J by 2 bases; unmatched bases: 8. Germline V gene sequence: CDR1 SGHTA, CDR2 FQGNSA.

V is TRBV27 and J is TRBJ2-7; D assignment may be TRBD1 or TRBD2 (5 bases each). Germline V CDR1 and CDR2: MNHEY, SMNVEV (reference sequence). Trimming took off 1 base at V and 3 bases at J, with 10 bases between the two ends. The CDR3 has 14 residues. The CDR3 nucleotides read TGTGCCAGCAGTTTATTAGGGACGGACTACGAGCAGTACTTC. Translated: CASSLLGTDYEQYF.

Many counts were recorded for this clonotype. This rearrangement joins TRBV20-1 to TRBJ1-1; maybe TRBD1 (6 bases). This CDR3 is 13 amino acids long. In germline, CDR1 is DFQATT, CDR2 SNEGSKA (reference sequence). Trimming left V 6 bases short and J 1 base short, with 12 bases between. The DNA for the CDR3 is TGCAGTGCGCACCAGGGGAGGAACACTGAAGCTTTCTTT. Its translation: CSAHQGRNTEAFF.

V and J are TRBV6-1 and TRBJ1-2; D not resolved. The CDR3 spans 13 residues. The germline V gene has CDR1 MNHNS and CDR2 SASEGT. The V and J ends lost 2 bases and 7 bases respectively, with 11 bases between them. CDR3: CASSELAVGGYTF. CDR3 coding DNA: TGTGCCAGCAGTGAACTGGCAGTGGGTGGCTACACCTTC.

This chain joins TRBV19 and TRBJ2-7; no clear D. Per the germline V gene, CDR1 is LNHDA and CDR2 is SQIVND (reference sequence). V lost 4 bases and J 5 bases, leaving 9 bases between the germline ends. The CDR3 extends over 12 amino acids. The CDR3 is CASSTGLHEQYF. CDR3 DNA: TGTGCCAGTAGTACCGGCCTCCACGAGCAGTACTTC.

This clonotype was observed a few times. The rearrangement joins TRBV16 to TRBJ1-4; D unclear. The V gene's germline CDR1 is KGHSY and CDR2 FQNENV. Trimming stripped 1 base from V and 5 bases from J, with 11 bases between. The CDR3 sequence is 15 residues long. CDR3 DNA: TGTGCCAGCAGCCAATTCGCCCGTCTAAATGAAAAACTGTTTTTT. Translated: CASSQFARLNEKLFF. Full variable domain (outside the CDR3, taken from reference TRBV16 and TRBJ1-4): GEEVAQTPKHLVRGEGQKAKLYCAPIKGHSYVFWYQQVLKNEFKFLISFQNENVFDETGMPKERFSAKCLPNSPCSLEIQATKLEDSAVYFCASSQFARLNEKLFFGSGTQLSVL.

The V call is TRBV11-3, the J call TRBJ1-2; no firm D call. V shed 1 base and J shed 11 bases, with 14 bases lying between them. CDR1 SGHNT and CDR2 YENEEA come from the germline V gene. The CDR3 totals 13 residues. The chain's CDR3 is CASSLVEGSLYTF. CDR3 nucleotides: TGTGCCAGCAGCTTAGTGGAGGGATCCCTTTACACCTTC.

The table lists this clonotype with many counts. This sequence joins TRBV28 and TRBJ1-2, with a weak D call TRBD1 (5 bases). The germline V gene has CDR1 MDHEN and CDR2 SYDVKM. CDR3 size: 17 residues. Trimming pared 2 bases from V and 2 bases from J, leaving 18 bases between. The CDR3 DNA reads TGTGCCAGCAGTTTACCCGCAGGAGGGACTGGGAACTATGGCTACACCTTC. It yields the protein CASSLPAGGTGNYGYTF.

This clonotype was recorded many times. The CDR3 bases are TGCAGTGCTCCTGGACTAGCGGGAACCTACGAGCAGTACTTC. Amino acid sequence: CSAPGLAGTYEQYF. V is TRBV20-1 and J is TRBJ2-7; TRBD2 aligns across 12 bases. This CDR3 has 14 amino acids. Trimming took 5 bases from V and 2 from J; bases not matched to a gene: 4. Germline CDR1 DFQATT, CDR2 SNEGSKA (reference sequence).